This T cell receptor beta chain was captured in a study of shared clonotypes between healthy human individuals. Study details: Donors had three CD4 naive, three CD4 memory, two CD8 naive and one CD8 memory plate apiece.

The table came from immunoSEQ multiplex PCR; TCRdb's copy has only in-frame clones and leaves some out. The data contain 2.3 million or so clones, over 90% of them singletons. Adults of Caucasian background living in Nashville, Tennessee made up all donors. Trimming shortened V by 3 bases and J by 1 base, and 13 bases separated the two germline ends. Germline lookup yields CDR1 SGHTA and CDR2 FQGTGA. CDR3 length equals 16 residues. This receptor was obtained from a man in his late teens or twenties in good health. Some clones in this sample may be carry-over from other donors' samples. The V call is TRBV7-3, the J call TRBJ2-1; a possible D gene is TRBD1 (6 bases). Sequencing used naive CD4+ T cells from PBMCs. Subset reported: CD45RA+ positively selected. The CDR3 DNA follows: TGTGCCAGCAGCTTGAGCCGGGACATGTCCTACAATGAGCAGTTCTTC. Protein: CASSLSRDMSYNEQFF.